These 32 T cell receptor beta chains were sequenced from one sample in a study of cytomegalovirus exposure and HLA in healthy donors. This PCR relied on a set of 60 Vbeta primers and 13 Jbeta primers. Sequenced by immunoSEQ multiplex PCR; TCRdb stores in-frame clones only, minus some. Here the sample spans about 150,000 clones, over 80% being singletons. Sample: PBMCs. These receptors all come from a male donor in good health and CMV-seropositive.

The rearrangement links TRBV11-2 to TRBJ2-1; D gene unclear. Germline CDR1 and CDR2: SGHAT and FQNNGV. There are 11 residues in the CDR3. V was clipped by 5 bases and J by 4 bases, with 3 bases between them. CDR3 sequence (DNA): TGTGCCAGCAGCCGGTACAATGAGCAGTTCTTC. Its translation is CASSRYNEQFF. The full variable domain, with the rest looked up from reference TRBV11-2 and TRBJ2-1, is EAGVAQSPRYKIIEKRQSVAFWCNPISGHATLYWYQQILGQGPKLLIQFQNNGVVDDSQLPKDRFSAERLKGVDSTLKIQPAKLEDSAVYLCASSRYNEQFFGPGTRLTVL.

The chain joins TRBV7-8 to TRBJ2-1; 7 bases align to TRBD2. Trimming at V came to 1 base and at J to 2 bases, leaving 5 bases not matched to a gene. This CDR3 region has 16 residues. The germline gives CDR1 SGHVS, CDR2 FQNEAQ. CDR3 bases: TGTGCCAGCAGCTTAGGCCTAGCGGTTGCCTACAATGAGCAGTTCTTC. Protein sequence: CASSLGLAVAYNEQFF.

As DNA, the CDR3 is TGTGCCAGCAGCCCCCGGGACAGCTCCTACAATGAGCAGTTCTTC. Protein sequence: CASSPRDSSYNEQFF. The V and J genes are TRBV11-3 and TRBJ2-1; the match to TRBD1 covers 7 bases. The length of the CDR3 is 15 residues. Germline CDR1 SGHNT, CDR2 YENEEA. V was clipped by 5 bases and J by 0 bases; unmatched bases: 4.

Comment on this clone: At the DNA level, this CDR3 is encoded by other sequences in the same sample as well. The rearrangement uses TRBV2 and TRBJ2-1; perhaps TRBD2 as D (6 bases). The V end lost 4 bases, the J end lost 2 bases, and 21 bases lay between the germline ends. CDR1 and CDR2 (germline): SNHLY, FYNNEI. This CDR3 spans 18 amino acids. CDR3 protein: CASSVPLRTGAPYNEQFF. The CDR3 coding sequence is TGTGCCAGCAGTGTTCCCTTGCGTACGGGAGCGCCCTACAATGAGCAGTTCTTC. Variable domain in full (rest from reference TRBV2 and TRBJ2-1): EPEVTQTPSHQVTQMGQEVILRCVPISNHLYFYWYRQILGQKVEFLVSFYNNEISEKSEIFDDQFSVERPDGSNFTLKIRSTKLEDSAMYFCASSVPLRTGAPYNEQFFGPGTRLTVL.

The chain joins TRBV5-1 to TRBJ2-1; 9 nucleotides line up with TRBD2. The V and J ends lost 0 bases and 9 bases, in that order; junction bases with no gene match: 10. Germline values: CDR1 SGHRS, CDR2 YFSETQ. The CDR3 has 16 residues. The CDR3 DNA follows: TGCGCCAGCAGCTTGGATACTGGCGGGAGGGCAGGTGAGCAGTTCTTC. As protein: CASSLDTGGRAGEQFF.

This chain uses TRBV5-3 with TRBJ1-4; D unresolved. TRBV5-3 is classed as an ORF, of uncertain function. Trimming pared 4 bases from V and 0 bases from J, leaving 7 bases between. The CDR3 length is 14 residues. Here the CDR3 reads CARSKWPTNEKLFF. As DNA, the CDR3 is TGTGCCAGAAGCAAGTGGCCAACTAATGAAAAACTGTTTTTT.

The rearrangement uses TRBV21-1 and TRBJ2-5; the table's D call, TRBD2, was not checked against the DNA. TRBV21-1 is annotated as a pseudogene. This CDR3 comprises 13 residues. CDR3 sequence: CASGSGNGETQYF. The DNA of the CDR3 is TGTGCCAGCGGTAGCGGGAACGGAGAGACCCAGTACTTC.

This clone was observed a handful of times. The chain uses TRBV19 and TRBJ1-6; D possibly corresponds to TRBD1 (6 bases). Germline values: CDR1 LNHDA, CDR2 SQIVND (reference sequence). Between the trimmed V and J ends, which lost 1 base and 10 bases, there was a span of 17 bases. CDR3 length: 16 amino acids. The CDR3 DNA reads TGTGCCAGTAGTATAGCGTGGCAGGGGACGGCGTCACCCCTCCACTTT. Translating gives CASSIAWQGTASPLHF.

This chain joins TRBV28 and TRBJ2-1, with 10 nucleotides matching TRBD2. The trim removed 2 bases at V and 8 bases at J, leaving 9 bases unmatched. Germline-derived CDR1 and CDR2 are MDHEN and SYDVKM. This CDR3 contains 16 residues. DNA for the CDR3: TGTGCCAGCAGTTTACTAAGCGGGGGGGCGGGTTATGAGCAGTTCTTC. Protein: CASSLLSGGAGYEQFF.

The sample holds one count of this clone. The chain uses TRBV7-2 and TRBJ2-1, with D hard to call. The germline V and J ends were trimmed by 7 bases and 7 bases, with 14 bases remaining between them. Germline-derived CDR1 and CDR2 are SGHTA and FQGNSA. This CDR3 has 13 amino acids. The DNA of the CDR3 is TGTGCCAGCACCCAAGCACAGTTAAATGAGCAGTTCTTC. Protein sequence: CASTQAQLNEQFF.

Turning to this clone: Mismatch with germline at one junction end may stem from a read error. The chain employs TRBV7-9 and TRBJ1-2; no clear D gene. The CDR3 sequence is 15 residues long. Germline-derived CDR1 and CDR2 are SEHNR and FQNEAQ (reference sequence). In DNA, the CDR3 is TGTTCCAGCAGCTTTTCCGGGGAGGTTGTCTATGGCTACACCTTC. Encoded protein: CSSSFSGEVVYGYTF.

V gene TRBV29-1 combines with J gene TRBJ2-7; 10 bases match TRBD1. Germline-derived CDR1 and CDR2 are SQVTM and ANQGSEA. CDR3 length equals 15 residues. Trimming removed 5 bases from V and 5 bases from J; junction bases left unmatched: 12. CDR3 residues: CSVSGQGKSKDEQYF. For the CDR3, the DNA is TGCAGCGTTTCGGGACAGGGGAAATCAAAGGACGAGCAGTACTTC.

This chain's CDR3 is CASSPAGTSVSYEQYF. CDR3 DNA sequence: TGTGCCAGTAGTCCCGCCGGGACTAGCGTTTCCTACGAGCAGTACTTC. The V call is TRBV19, the J call TRBJ2-5, with 10 nucleotides matching TRBD2. The DNA end is more similar to TRBJ2-7, so the J call may be wrong. CDR1 and CDR2 (germline): LNHDA, SQIVND (reference sequence). The CDR3 length is 16 residues.

The gene calls are TRBV11-3 and TRBJ1-4; 7 nucleotides align to TRBD1. The length of the CDR3 is 15 residues. V lost 4 bases, J lost 5 bases, and 7 bases stayed unmatched. Germline V gene lookup returns CDR1 SGHNT and CDR2 YENEEA. The CDR3 region is CASSSQARGNEKLFF. The CDR3 DNA is TGTGCCAGCAGCTCCCAGGCCAGGGGGAATGAAAAACTGTTTTTT. Full variable domain (outside the CDR3, taken from reference TRBV11-3 and TRBJ1-4): EAGVVQSPRYKIIEKKQPVAFWCNPISGHNTLYWYLQNLGQGPELLIRYENEEAVDDSQLPKDRFSAERLKGVDSTLKIQPAELGDSAVYLCASSSQARGNEKLFFGSGTQLSVL.

V usage is TRBV9 and J usage is TRBJ2-1; TRBD2 aligns across 8 bases. CDR1 and CDR2 (germline): SGDLS, YYNGEE. J lost 7 bases, V lost 0 bases, and 3 bases had no gene match. The CDR3 is made up of 14 amino acids. The CDR3 DNA follows: TGTGCCAGCAGCGTAGTCGGGAGGGCGAATGAGCAGTTCTTC. It yields the protein CASSVVGRANEQFF.

This clone was seen a few times. The J gene is TRBJ2-7, the V gene TRBV27, with 7 positions matching TRBD1. Germline-derived CDR1 and CDR2 are MNHEY and SMNVEV (reference sequence). The CDR3 consists of 16 residues. V lost 5 bases and J lost 2; bases outside the gene matches: 12. This CDR3 reads CASSARYRGAPYEQYF. The CDR3, as DNA: TGTGCCAGCAGTGCCCGTTACAGGGGCGCCCCCTACGAGCAGTACTTC.

This chain uses TRBV7-9 with TRBJ1-1, with 8 bases aligning to TRBD1. Germline V gene lookup returns CDR1 SEHNR and CDR2 FQNEAQ (reference sequence). V dropped 5 bases and J dropped 6; count of bases not matched to a gene: 8. The CDR3 length is 14 residues. In DNA, the CDR3 is TGTGCCAGCAGCCTCCATCAGGGGGCCCCTGAAGCTTTCTTT. This translates into CASSLHQGAPEAFF.

V usage is TRBV7-9 and J usage is TRBJ1-6; the D gene is possibly TRBD1 (5 bases). The ends were cut back, 1 base at V and 0 bases at J, with 10 bases in the middle. There are 17 residues in the CDR3. CDR1 is SEHNR, CDR2 FQNEAQ, per germline (reference sequence). DNA for the CDR3: TGTGCCAGCAGCTTAGGGGTCGGGGGCTCCTATAATTCACCCCTCCACTTT. It specifies CASSLGVGGSYNSPLHF.

In regard to this clone: The junction departs from the called germline gene at one end, perhaps through a read error. This chain uses TRBV7-7 with TRBJ2-5; 7 nucleotides align to TRBD1. The CDR3 is made up of 15 amino acids. Germline CDR1 is SSHAT and CDR2 is FNYEAQ (reference sequence). The CDR3 DNA sequence: TGTGCTAGCAGTTCTACACAGGGGAGAGGAGAGACCCAGTACTTC. Translation gives CASSSTQGRGETQYF.

This sequence joins TRBV11-3 and TRBJ2-2; possibly TRBD2 for D (6 bases). Between the trimmed V and J ends, which lost 3 bases and 4 bases, there was a span of 12 bases. The CDR3 consists of 15 residues. CDR1 SGHNT and CDR2 YENEEA come from the germline V gene. The CDR3, as DNA: TGTGCCAGCAGCTTTAGTGGGGGGAGCACCGGGGAGCTGTTTTTT. This sequence encodes CASSFSGGSTGELFF. The full variable domain, in which reference TRBV11-3 and TRBJ2-2 provide the parts outside the CDR3, is EAGVVQSPRYKIIEKKQPVAFWCNPISGHNTLYWYLQNLGQGPELLIRYENEEAVDDSQLPKDRFSAERLKGVDSTLKIQPAELGDSAVYLCASSFSGGSTGELFFGEGSRLTVL.

The rearrangement links TRBV21-1 to TRBJ2-7; the table's D call TRBD2 went unverified against the DNA. TRBV21-1 corresponds to a pseudogene. There are 15 residues in the CDR3. As DNA, the CDR3 is TGTGCCAGCAGCAAAGAGGCGGGGGTCGAGGGCGAGCAGTACTTC. It encodes CASSKEAGVEGEQYF.

The rearrangement links TRBV5-5 to TRBJ2-6, with no clear D. CDR3 size: 15 residues. Trimming left V 0 bases short and J 4 bases short, with 8 bases between. Germline assignment: CDR1 SGHKS and CDR2 YYEKEE (reference sequence). The CDR3 reads CASSLERGGANVLTF. The CDR3 DNA reads as TGTGCCAGCAGCTTGGAGCGTGGAGGGGCCAACGTCCTGACTTTC.

The rearrangement joins TRBV28 to TRBJ2-7, with TRBD1 matching over 7 bases. Germline trimming cut 5 bases from V and 0 bases from J; bases unmatched to any gene: 7. Germline V gives CDR1 MDHEN, CDR2 SYDVKM. The CDR3 consists of 15 residues. CDR3 DNA sequence: TGTGCCAGCAGTCCGGCTTGGGACAGCTCCTACGAGCAGTACTTC. Protein sequence: CASSPAWDSSYEQYF.

V gene TRBV19 combines with J gene TRBJ2-5; 7 nucleotides align to TRBD1. The CDR3 is made up of 14 amino acids. J lost 4 bases, V lost 7 bases, and 9 bases had no gene match. The germline V gene has CDR1 LNHDA and CDR2 SQIVND (reference sequence). The CDR3 DNA reads as TGTGCCAGTACCGGGACAGCCCTAGGAGAGACCCAGTACTTC. Its translation is CASTGTALGETQYF.

V gene TRBV28 combines with J gene TRBJ2-7; TRBD2 agrees at 7 bases. The CDR3 covers 17 residues. The V gene's germline CDR1 is MDHEN and CDR2 SYDVKM. The V gene end was trimmed by 3 bases and the J gene end by 3 bases; junction bases not matched to a gene: 14. In DNA form, the CDR3 reads TGTGCCAGCAGTTTTCGGTTCGGGCTAGCGGAGAGCTACGAGCAGTACTTC. As protein: CASSFRFGLAESYEQYF.

The chain employs TRBV27 and TRBJ1-2; a possible D gene is TRBD1 (6 bases). This CDR3 has 14 amino acids. V was clipped by 5 bases and J by 7 bases, with 17 bases between them. The germline V gene encodes CDR1 MNHEY and CDR2 SMNVEV (reference sequence). In DNA form, the CDR3 reads TGTGCCAGCAGTCCCCCCGGGACAATCTTTGGCTACACCTTC. The encoded protein is CASSPPGTIFGYTF.

The V call is TRBV5-1, the J call TRBJ1-5, with TRBD1 identical over 8 bases. The CDR3 runs to 13 residues. Losses at the gene ends were 9 bases for V and 7 bases for J; bases not matched to a gene: 9. Germline-derived CDR1 and CDR2 are SGHRS and YFSETQ. The CDR3 nucleotides are TGCGCCACCCGGACAGGGACGAAGCAGCCCCAGCATTTT. Its protein product is CATRTGTKQPQHF.

The chain links TRBV29-1 to TRBJ2-5, with D tentatively TRBD2 (6 bases). Matching the DNA end better, TRBJ2-7 makes the J call doubtful. Germline V lookup: CDR1 SQVTM, CDR2 ANQGSEA. This CDR3 region has 14 residues. The CDR3 DNA reads as TGCAGCGTTGCCGGAGGCAGCGGGTCTTACGAGCAGTACTTC. Translated: CSVAGGSGSYEQYF.

This clone was counted a few times. The chain combines TRBV11-3 with TRBJ2-7; 7 nucleotides line up with TRBD1. The germline V gene encodes CDR1 SGHNT and CDR2 YENEEA. The junction had 11 bases not matched to a gene; V was cut back by 4 bases and J by 2 bases. This CDR3 is built from 16 residues. The CDR3 loop reads CASSSIPGTETYEQYF. The DNA for the CDR3 is TGTGCCAGCAGCTCAATCCCCGGGACAGAAACCTACGAGCAGTACTTC.

The table lists this clone with a count of one. The V and J genes are TRBV7-2 and TRBJ2-1, with a weak D call TRBD2 (7 bases). This CDR3 is built from 15 residues. V shed 1 base and J shed 9 bases, with 16 bases lying between them. Germline-derived CDR1 and CDR2 are SGHTA and FQGNSA. The CDR3 here is CASSLVSLRGGEQFF. As DNA, the CDR3 is TGTGCCAGCAGCTTAGTTTCCCTGAGGGGGGGTGAGCAGTTCTTC. Full variable domain (remainder filled in from reference TRBV7-2 and TRBJ2-1): GAGVSQSPSNKVTEKGKDVELRCDPISGHTALYWYRQSLGQGLEFLIYFQGNSAPDKSGLPSDRFSAERTGGSVSTLTIQRTQQEDSAVYLCASSLVSLRGGEQFFGPGTRLTVL.

V usage is TRBV2 and J usage is TRBJ1-1; perhaps TRBD1 as D (6 bases). This CDR3 contains 15 residues. V lost 7 bases and J lost 0, with 15 bases in between. Germline V CDR1 and CDR2: SNHLY, FYNNEI. The CDR3 reads CASKTGGLMNTEAFF. The CDR3 DNA reads TGTGCCAGCAAAACGGGGGGCCTCATGAACACTGAAGCTTTCTTT.

This clone was counted once. As DNA, the CDR3 is TGTGCCGGATCTAGCGGGAGGCTCTATGAGCAGTTCTTC. This gives the protein CAGSSGRLYEQFF. The chain employs TRBV30 and TRBJ2-1; 11 bases agree with TRBD2. The CDR3 sequence is 13 residues long. V lost 8 bases and J lost 8; bases outside the gene matches: 8. CDR1 is GTSNPN and CDR2 is SVGIG in the germline V gene (reference sequence).